This TCR beta chain was retrieved from a study of blood T cell repertoires in COVID-19. Background on the study: Acute-phase and convalescent COVID-19 samples originated in the United States, Italy and Spain.

Clinical history as reported by participants underpinned cohort assignment. Two consecutive negative NP/OP PCR tests, clearance, or resolved symptoms defined Cohort 3 recovery. The J segment lost 5 bases and the V segment lost 8 bases, leaving 8 bases of the junction unmatched. The CDR3 has 14 amino acids. CDR1 MDHEN and CDR2 SYDVKM come from the germline V gene. Assay: immunoSEQ multiplex PCR; the TCRdb copy retains only in-frame clones and omits some. The data contain under 200,000 clones, 82% of them singletons. Input material: PBMCs or T cells enriched from blood (not recorded which). The clonotype comes from a man aged 60 to 75 who had recovered from COVID-19. This sequence joins TRBV28 and TRBJ1-3; 8 bases fit TRBD1. CDR3 in amino acids: CASATQGARNTIYF. CDR3 nucleotides: TGTGCCAGCGCCACCCAGGGGGCTAGAAACACCATATATTTT.